Listed below are T cell receptor beta chains from one sample, sequenced in a study of blood T cells in healthy people across ages. TCRdb redid the calling of the 5' RACE reads with MiXCR, one entry per CDR3 protein. The data show roughly 830,000 distinct CDR3 sequences, 60% to 80% seen once. Sequenced material: blood. These receptor sequences come from a man aged 25-45 years in good health. CDR3s include the opening cysteine and the closing phenylalanine or tryptophan. Each record gives: CDR3 DNA, CDR3 protein, D gene, clone size, V gene, J gene. A D gene is named only where the DNA matches it firmly. Clone size is stated in some rows and not others, as once, few, many or a class when expanded.

cdr3_nt: TGTGCCAGCAGTTTAGTCCCGAAGAGCGAGCAGTACTTC; cdr3_aa: CASSLVPKSEQYF; d_call: NA; clone_size: once; v_call: TRBV12-3/TRBV12-4; j_call: TRBJ2-7
cdr3_nt: TGCGCCAGCAGCCAAGTTGCCGCGGGGGCCTCTGGGGCCAACGTCCTGACTTTC; cdr3_aa: CASSQVAAGASGANVLTF; d_call: NA; clone_size: NA; v_call: TRBV4-3; j_call: TRBJ2-6
cdr3_nt: TGCAGCGTTGAGGGACAGTCAGAGACCCAGTACTTC; cdr3_aa: CSVEGQSETQYF; d_call: TRBD1; clone_size: NA; v_call: TRBV29-1; j_call: TRBJ2-5
cdr3_nt: TGTGCCAGCAGTGAAGCCACTAACTATGGCTACACCTTC; cdr3_aa: CASSEATNYGYTF; d_call: NA; clone_size: NA; v_call: TRBV6-1; j_call: TRBJ1-2
cdr3_nt: TGCAGCGTACCAAACACTGATTGGAGCTCCTACAATGGGCAGTTCTTC; cdr3_aa: CSVPNTDWSSYNGQFF; d_call: NA; clone_size: NA; v_call: TRBV29-1; j_call: TRBJ2-1
cdr3_nt: TGTGCCAGCAGCCCCGGGGACAGGGGCAATGAGCAGTTCTTC; cdr3_aa: CASSPGDRGNEQFF; d_call: TRBD1; clone_size: NA; v_call: TRBV7-3; j_call: TRBJ2-1
cdr3_nt: TGCAGTGCTGGCGGACAGGGGATAAGGAAGACCCAGTACTTC; cdr3_aa: CSAGGQGIRKTQYF; d_call: TRBD1; clone_size: NA; v_call: TRBV20-1; j_call: TRBJ2-5
cdr3_nt: TGTGCCACCAGCAGAGTAAAGGGGGGTAGGAATGAGCAGTTCTTC; cdr3_aa: CATSRVKGGRNEQFF; d_call: NA; clone_size: NA; v_call: TRBV15; j_call: TRBJ2-1
cdr3_nt: TGTGCCAGCAGTCCGACAGGGAACACCGGGGAGCTGTTTTTT; cdr3_aa: CASSPTGNTGELFF; d_call: NA; clone_size: NA; v_call: TRBV12-3/TRBV12-4; j_call: TRBJ2-2
cdr3_nt: TGCAGTGCTACCCAGGGTCACGGAGGTTCACCCCTCCACTTT; cdr3_aa: CSATQGHGGSPLHF; d_call: NA; clone_size: once; v_call: TRBV20-1; j_call: TRBJ1-6
cdr3_nt: TGTGCCAGCACCATCTCTGGGGACAGGCTTTTCTCTGGGGCCAACGTCCTGACTTTC; cdr3_aa: CASTISGDRLFSGANVLTF; d_call: TRBD1; clone_size: NA; v_call: TRBV11-1; j_call: TRBJ2-6
cdr3_nt: TGTGCCAGCAGCACTCGGGGGCGGCCTACCGGACCAGAGACCCAGTACTTC; cdr3_aa: CASSTRGRPTGPETQYF; d_call: NA; clone_size: NA; v_call: TRBV3-1; j_call: TRBJ2-5
cdr3_nt: TGTGCCAGCAGCTGGTGGGAGACCAACGAGCAGTACTTC; cdr3_aa: CASSWWETNEQYF; d_call: NA; clone_size: NA; v_call: TRBV7-2; j_call: TRBJ2-7
cdr3_nt: TGTGCCATCAGTGAGTCAGGGAGGGGGCGCGACACTGAAGCTTTCTTT; cdr3_aa: CAISESGRGRDTEAFF; d_call: TRBD1; clone_size: NA; v_call: TRBV10-3; j_call: TRBJ1-1
cdr3_nt: TGCAGTGCTAGAGCCGTGGGAGGAGGTATTGGCAGCACAGATACGCAGTATTTT; cdr3_aa: CSARAVGGGIGSTDTQYF; d_call: NA; clone_size: NA; v_call: TRBV20-1; j_call: TRBJ2-3
cdr3_nt: TGTGCCAGCAGTACTTCCGGGACAGGGGGTACTAACTATGGCTACACCTTC; cdr3_aa: CASSTSGTGGTNYGYTF; d_call: TRBD1; clone_size: few; v_call: TRBV28; j_call: TRBJ1-2
cdr3_nt: TGTGCCGGGGGGGGGACTTCCTACGAGCAGTACTTC; cdr3_aa: CAGGGTSYEQYF; d_call: TRBD2; clone_size: NA; v_call: TRBV10-3; j_call: TRBJ2-7
cdr3_nt: TGTGCCAGCACTCGGGCCCCATCAGGAGAAGAGACCCAGTACTTC; cdr3_aa: CASTRAPSGEETQYF; d_call: NA; clone_size: few; v_call: TRBV12-3/TRBV12-4; j_call: TRBJ2-5
cdr3_nt: TGCGCCAGCAGCCAAGAAGCGCGAGGCACAGATACGCAGTATTTT; cdr3_aa: CASSQEARGTDTQYF; d_call: NA; clone_size: NA; v_call: TRBV4-3; j_call: TRBJ2-3
cdr3_nt: TGTGCCAGCAGCGTAACAGGGGCCGTAAATCAGCCCCAGCATTTT; cdr3_aa: CASSVTGAVNQPQHF; d_call: TRBD1; clone_size: NA; v_call: TRBV9; j_call: TRBJ1-5
cdr3_nt: TGTGCCAGCAGCCCCCGGGAAGGGGACTATGGCTACACCTTC; cdr3_aa: CASSPREGDYGYTF; d_call: NA; clone_size: NA; v_call: TRBV7-6; j_call: TRBJ1-2
cdr3_nt: TGCAGCGTTCGGGCCCAATCCTCTGGGGCCAACGTCCTGACTTTC; cdr3_aa: CSVRAQSSGANVLTF; d_call: NA; clone_size: NA; v_call: TRBV29-1; j_call: TRBJ2-6
cdr3_nt: TGTGCCATCAGCGGGACGGGACTATCGAACACCGGGGAGCTGTTTTTT; cdr3_aa: CAISGTGLSNTGELFF; d_call: TRBD2; clone_size: NA; v_call: TRBV10-3; j_call: TRBJ2-2
cdr3_nt: TGCGCCAGCAGCCCGGGGGCGTATGTGCATATCCCCCTGAACGAGAGGGAAAAACTGTTTTTT; cdr3_aa: CASSPGAYVHIPLNEREKLFF; d_call: NA; clone_size: NA; v_call: TRBV5-1; j_call: TRBJ1-4
cdr3_nt: TGCGCCAGCCGTGTCGGGCGGACTAATGAAAAACTGTTTTTT; cdr3_aa: CASRVGRTNEKLFF; d_call: NA; clone_size: NA; v_call: TRBV5-1; j_call: TRBJ1-4
cdr3_nt: TGTGCCAGCGGTTTGATGAACACCGGGGAGCTGTTTTTT; cdr3_aa: CASGLMNTGELFF; d_call: NA; clone_size: NA; v_call: TRBV6-5; j_call: TRBJ2-2
cdr3_nt: TGTGCCAGCAGTGATTACAGGGACTATGGCTACACCTTC; cdr3_aa: CASSDYRDYGYTF; d_call: NA; clone_size: NA; v_call: TRBV6-1; j_call: TRBJ1-2
cdr3_nt: TGTGCCAGCAGCCTCTGGGACAGGGGGAAAGAGCAGTACTTC; cdr3_aa: CASSLWDRGKEQYF; d_call: TRBD1; clone_size: few; v_call: TRBV11-2; j_call: TRBJ2-7
cdr3_nt: TGTGCCAGCAGTTACTCAGCGGGGGGCAATGAGCAGTACTTC; cdr3_aa: CASSYSAGGNEQYF; d_call: TRBD2; clone_size: once; v_call: TRBV6-6; j_call: TRBJ2-7
cdr3_nt: TGTGCCAGCAGCCCCGCCGGGACCCAGTACTTC; cdr3_aa: CASSPAGTQYF; d_call: NA; clone_size: NA; v_call: TRBV12-3/TRBV12-4; j_call: TRBJ2-5
cdr3_nt: TGTGCCAGCGGGGGAGGCAGGGATAATGAAAAACTGTTTTTT; cdr3_aa: CASGGGRDNEKLFF; d_call: NA; clone_size: NA; v_call: TRBV28; j_call: TRBJ1-4
cdr3_nt: TGTGCCAGCAGCCCAGGGGGCAGTCTTTCCTACGAGCAGTACTTC; cdr3_aa: CASSPGGSLSYEQYF; d_call: TRBD1; clone_size: NA; v_call: TRBV7-2; j_call: TRBJ2-7